This entry lists 24 T cell receptor beta chains sequenced from one sample in a study of OX40 agonist ivuxolimab in advanced cancers. Assay: immunoSEQ multiplex PCR; the TCRdb copy retains only in-frame clones and omits some. The profile shows more than 75,000 clones, around 84% of them singletons. The starting material was CD4+ or CD8+ T cells sorted from blood, obtained in a trial of the OX40 agonist ivuxolimab. The source of these receptors is an adult with an advanced solid tumor such as melanoma, head and neck, liver or kidney cancer.

The chain employs TRBV5-4 and TRBJ2-2, with 9 bases that match TRBD1. The CDR3 spans 15 residues. V shed 3 bases and J 8 bases; nucleotides not matched to a gene: 8. CDR1 is SGHNT and CDR2 is YYREEE in the germline V gene (reference sequence). The DNA for the CDR3 is TGTGCCAGCAGCTCGCGGACAGGGGAGTTGGGGGAGCTGTTTTTT. This sequence encodes CASSSRTGELGELFF. The entire variable domain, with the rest obtained from reference TRBV5-4 and TRBJ2-2, is as follows: ETGVTQSPTHLIKTRGQQVTLRCSSQSGHNTVSWYQQALGQGPQFIFQYYREEENGRGNFPPRFSGLQFPNYSSELNVNALELDDSALYLCASSSRTGELGELFFGEGSRLTVL.

The chain joins TRBV18 to TRBJ1-1; maybe TRBD1 (6 bases). Germline V gene data show CDR1 as KGHSH and CDR2 as LQKENI. Trimming pared 7 bases from V and 3 bases from J, leaving 12 bases between. The CDR3 runs 13 residues. Written as DNA, the CDR3 is TGTGCCAGCTGCATACAGGGAGACACTGAAGCTTTCTTT. Encoded protein: CASCIQGDTEAFF. Based on the CDR3 plus reference TRBV18 and TRBJ1-1, the full variable domain is NAGVMQNPRHLVRRRGQEARLRCSPMKGHSHVYWYRQLPEEGLKFMVYLQKENIIDESGMPKERFSAEFPKEGPSILRIQQVVRGDSAAYFCASCIQGDTEAFFGQGTRLTVV.

This clone was seen a handful of times. The chain links TRBV5-1 to TRBJ2-5, with a tentative D call TRBD1 (5 bases). The CDR3 has 15 residues. Germline V CDR1 and CDR2: SGHRS, YFSETQ. The V end was cut by 5 bases, the J end by 4 bases, with 18 bases between. The CDR3 sequence: CASREDGRRGETQYF. The CDR3 DNA reads TGCGCCAGCAGGGAAGATGGGCGAAGGGGAGAGACCCAGTACTTC.

The CDR3 DNA follows: TGTGCCAGCAGCGGCTTCTCCAAACTTTCCCTTGTGCAGCCCCTCCACTTT. Residues: CASSGFSKLSLVQPLHF. This sequence joins TRBV9 and TRBJ1-6; D is ambiguous. This CDR3 spans 17 amino acids. The germline CDR1 and CDR2 sequences are SGDLS and YYNGEE. V was shortened by 3 bases and J by 13 bases, with 26 bases between the two germline ends.

This clone was observed a single time. This sequence joins TRBV7-3 and TRBJ2-1; D remains unclear. The CDR3 sequence is 16 residues long. The germline CDR1 and CDR2 sequences are SGHTA and FQGTGA. Trimming cost V 0 bases and J 6 bases, with 15 bases left between them. The DNA for the CDR3 is TGTGCCAGCAGCTTAACGAACACTTCCCCCGGCAATGAGCAGTTCTTC. Translation: CASSLTNTSPGNEQFF.

The chain recombines TRBV28 with TRBJ1-6; 9 bases align to TRBD1. J gave up 7 bases and V 3 bases, and 4 bases lay outside the gene matches. The length of the CDR3 is 15 residues. The germline gives CDR1 MDHEN, CDR2 SYDVKM. CDR3 sequence: CASSFTGTGNSPLHF. DNA for the CDR3: TGTGCCAGCAGTTTTACCGGGACAGGGAATTCACCCCTCCACTTT.

The V and J genes are TRBV9 and TRBJ2-6, with D unclear. Germline V gene lookup returns CDR1 SGDLS and CDR2 YYNGEE. The CDR3 totals 16 residues. The V and J ends lost 0 bases and 0 bases respectively, with 7 bases between them. In DNA form, the CDR3 reads TGTGCCAGCAGCGTAGATGGGAACTCTGGGGCCAACGTCCTGACTTTC. As protein: CASSVDGNSGANVLTF.

This clone was recorded only once. The V gene is TRBV5-1, the J gene TRBJ1-6; D remains ambiguous. Germline-derived CDR1 and CDR2 are SGHRS and YFSETQ. V dropped 4 bases and J dropped 0 bases, with 14 bases sitting between them. The CDR3 runs 17 residues. The DNA of the CDR3 is TGCGCCAGCAGCGTTACCCCATTGAGCTCCTATAATTCACCCCTCCACTTT. It is translated as CASSVTPLSSYNSPLHF. Together with reference TRBV5-1 and TRBJ1-6, the CDR3 gives the full variable domain: KAGVTQTPRYLIKTRGQQVTLSCSPISGHRSVSWYQQTPGQGLQFLFEYFSETQRNKGNFPGRFSGRQFSNSRSEMNVSTLELGDSALYLCASSVTPLSSYNSPLHFGNGTRLTVT.

This sequence joins TRBV5-1 and TRBJ1-2; the D is unclear. The CDR3 extends over 14 amino acids. Trimming removed 3 bases from V and 1 base from J, with 10 bases in between. Germline lookup yields CDR1 SGHRS and CDR2 YFSETQ. The CDR3 loop is CASSSGGDNYGYTF. The CDR3 DNA is TGCGCCAGCAGCTCTGGCGGGGATAACTATGGCTACACCTTC. Supplemented by reference TRBV5-1 and TRBJ1-2, the full variable domain reads KAGVTQTPRYLIKTRGQQVTLSCSPISGHRSVSWYQQTPGQGLQFLFEYFSETQRNKGNFPGRFSGRQFSNSRSEMNVSTLELGDSALYLCASSSGGDNYGYTFGSGTRLTVV.

This rearrangement joins TRBV5-1 to TRBJ1-1; perhaps TRBD1 as D (5 bases). Deletions cut 1 base from V and 0 bases from J, with 10 bases between. Germline loops: CDR1 SGHRS, CDR2 YFSETQ. There are 15 residues in the CDR3. The CDR3: CASSLLGGMNTEAFF. DNA for the CDR3: TGCGCCAGCAGCTTGCTCGGGGGTATGAACACTGAAGCTTTCTTT.

The chain recombines TRBV10-3 with TRBJ1-1, with D hard to call. Germline values: CDR1 ENHRY, CDR2 SYGVKD. CDR3 size: 14 residues. Trimming pared 3 bases from V and 3 bases from J, leaving 11 bases between. The CDR3 DNA reads TGTGCCATCAGTGACCGAGGGTCTGACACTGAAGCTTTCTTT. This sequence encodes CAISDRGSDTEAFF.

The chain couples TRBV7-3 to TRBJ1-6; possibly TRBD1 for D (6 bases). Germline CDR1 SGHTA, CDR2 FQGTGA. V shed 4 bases and J shed 7 bases, with 11 bases lying between them. This CDR3 contains 14 residues. CDR3 residues: CASSSQGRNSPLHF. The CDR3 DNA is TGTGCCAGCAGCTCACAGGGTCGGAATTCACCCCTCCACTTT.

This clone was counted between two and nine times. V and J are TRBV7-2 and TRBJ2-1, with TRBD1 identical over 7 bases. Germline-derived CDR1 and CDR2 are SGHTA and FQGNSA. The V segment lost 8 bases and the J segment 2 bases; nucleotides outside the gene matches: 9. CDR3 size: 15 residues. DNA for the CDR3: TGTGCCAGCGGACAACAGGGGCCGGCCTACAATGAGCAGTTCTTC. Translating it yields CASGQQGPAYNEQFF.

The V and J genes are TRBV2 and TRBJ1-5; unclear D gene. Germline V gives CDR1 SNHLY, CDR2 FYNNEI. Trimming removed 5 bases at V and 1 base at J, with 18 bases between. The CDR3 covers 17 residues. CDR3: CASSRILSGGSNQPQHF. The CDR3 nucleotides are TGTGCCAGCAGTAGAATACTCTCAGGAGGGAGCAATCAGCCCCAGCATTTT. The full variable domain, rest sourced from reference TRBV2 and TRBJ1-5, is EPEVTQTPSHQVTQMGQEVILRCVPISNHLYFYWYRQILGQKVEFLVSFYNNEISEKSEIFDDQFSVERPDGSNFTLKIRSTKLEDSAMYFCASSRILSGGSNQPQHFGDGTRLSIL.

This chain uses TRBV28 with TRBJ2-2, with D perhaps TRBD1 (5 bases). This CDR3 has 15 amino acids. Germline V gives CDR1 MDHEN, CDR2 SYDVKM. V lost 4 bases and J lost 0, with 9 bases in between. Here the CDR3 reads CASSWGGTNTGELFF. DNA for the CDR3: TGTGCCAGCAGTTGGGGCGGAACGAACACCGGGGAGCTGTTTTTT.

This chain uses TRBV28 with TRBJ2-5, with D possibly being TRBD1 or TRBD2 (5 bases each). The germline V gene encodes CDR1 MDHEN and CDR2 SYDVKM. V was cut by 8 bases and J by 4 bases, with 23 bases left in between. The length of the CDR3 is 16 residues. The CDR3 DNA is TGTGCCAGCGCCAACCCCGGTCCGGGACGGACAGAGACCCAGTACTTC. Its translation is CASANPGPGRTETQYF. The full variable domain, its missing parts supplied by reference TRBV28 and TRBJ2-5, is DVKVTQSSRYLVKRTGEKVFLECVQDMDHENMFWYRQDPGLGLRLIYFSYDVKMKEKGDIPEGYSVSREKKERFSLILESASTNQTSMYLCASANPGPGRTETQYFGPGTRLLVL.

The V and J genes are TRBV5-4 and TRBJ2-1, with 8 positions matching TRBD1. The CDR3 totals 15 residues. CDR1 and CDR2 (germline): SGHNT, YYREEE (reference sequence). V lost 3 bases and J lost 4; bases outside the gene matches: 6. DNA for the CDR3: TGTGCCAGCAGCTCCGGGACAGGCGGTTACAATGAGCAGTTCTTC. Encoded protein: CASSSGTGGYNEQFF.

The rearrangement uses TRBV7-2 and TRBJ1-2; TRBD1 agrees at 7 bases. CDR1 and CDR2 (germline): SGHTA, FQGNSA. This CDR3 contains 13 residues. Losses at the gene ends were 1 base for V and 10 bases for J; bases not matched to a gene: 6. The DNA for the CDR3 is TGTGCCAGCAGCTTAGAAGGGGGCAGCGTCTACACCTTC. Amino acid sequence: CASSLEGGSVYTF.

The chain links TRBV27 to TRBJ2-4; 10 nucleotides agree with TRBD2. The germline CDR1 and CDR2 sequences are MNHEY and SMNVEV (reference sequence). Trimming at V came to 4 bases and at J to 9 bases, leaving 12 bases not matched to a gene. The CDR3 loop spans 16 amino acids. In DNA form, the CDR3 reads TGTGCCAGCAGTTCGGGGGTTAGCGGGGGGCTTGGCATTCAGTACTTC. This gives the protein CASSSGVSGGLGIQYF.

The chain uses TRBV16 and TRBJ2-7; D unclear. This CDR3 comprises 15 residues. Germline V gene sequence: CDR1 KGHSY, CDR2 FQNENV. Trimming left V 2 bases short and J 0 bases short, with 11 bases between. This CDR3 reads CASSQAAVNSYEQYV. In DNA form, the CDR3 reads TGTGCCAGCAGCCAAGCGGCGGTGAACTCCTACGAGCAGTACGTC.

The rearrangement links TRBV27 to TRBJ1-1, with TRBD1 matching 10 bases. There are 15 residues in the CDR3. Germline loops: CDR1 MNHEY, CDR2 SMNVEV (reference sequence). V lost 5 bases, J lost 5 bases, and 8 bases stayed unmatched. CDR3 sequence: CASSPGQGKGTEAFF. CDR3 nucleotides: TGTGCCAGCAGTCCGGGACAGGGGAAGGGTACTGAAGCTTTCTTT.

The gene calls are TRBV7-2 and TRBJ2-5; perhaps D is TRBD1 or TRBD2 (6 bases each). Germline V gives CDR1 SGHTA, CDR2 FQGNSA. V was cut by 7 bases and J by 5 bases, with 20 bases left in between. The CDR3 is 15 residues long. The CDR3 protein is CASIPPGTGAETQYF. The CDR3 DNA sequence: TGTGCCAGCATCCCACCCGGGACGGGGGCGGAGACCCAGTACTTC.

V usage is TRBV7-9 and J usage is TRBJ1-4; tentative D call: TRBD1 (6 bases). Deletions cut 6 bases from V and 8 bases from J, with 22 bases between. This CDR3 is built from 16 residues. Germline-derived CDR1 and CDR2 are SEHNR and FQNEAQ (reference sequence). In DNA form, the CDR3 reads TGTGCCAGCAGACCGCGGGGGCCGGGATTGGGAGAAAAACTGTTTTTT. Protein product: CASRPRGPGLGEKLFF.

This chain connects TRBV29-1 to TRBJ2-3; TRBD2 might be the D (6 bases). Germline CDR1 reads SQVTM; CDR2 reads ANQGSEA. The CDR3 has 13 amino acids. V was cut by 4 bases and J by 4 bases, with 12 bases left in between. As DNA, the CDR3 is TGCAGCGTTGGCCTCTCGGGGGCAGATACGCAGTATTTT. This sequence encodes CSVGLSGADTQYF.